Shown below are 2 T cell receptor beta chains from a single sample sequenced in a study of beta chain features in type 1 diabetes. Their cognate antigens are unknown. Expressed TCRB transcripts were sequenced because the isolated RNA had all been reverse transcribed beforehand. The repertoire was sequenced with immunoSEQ multiplex PCR; TCRdb's copy has only in-frame clones and lacks some. The table records about 370,000 clones, 8% to 10% of them present only once. Study-wide results and limits: Type 1 diabetes patients had TCRB CDR3s that were shorter (moderately but significantly so) in all four CD4+ subsets.

The specimen sequenced was central memory CD4+ T cells from blood. All receptors come from a young man with type 1 diabetes.

This chain links TRBV6-5 with TRBJ1-5, with 8 bases identical to TRBD1. The CDR3 is made up of 15 amino acids. Germline trimming cut 6 bases from V and 4 bases from J; bases unmatched to any gene: 8. CDR1 MNHEY and CDR2 SVGAGI come from the germline V gene. For the CDR3, the DNA is TGTGCCAGCAGAAATACAGGGACAGGAAATCAGCCCCAGCATTTT. This encodes CASRNTGTGNQPQHF.

This clone was recorded a few times. The chain uses TRBV11-2 and TRBJ2-2; TRBD1 matches 7 bases. The CDR3 extends over 17 amino acids. V gave up 1 base and J gave up 0 bases; unmatched junction bases: 5. The germline gives CDR1 SGHAT, CDR2 FQNNGV. The CDR3 reads CASSLGTGLPNTGELFF. The CDR3 DNA reads as TGTGCCAGCAGCTTAGGGACAGGTTTGCCGAACACCGGGGAGCTGTTTTTT.